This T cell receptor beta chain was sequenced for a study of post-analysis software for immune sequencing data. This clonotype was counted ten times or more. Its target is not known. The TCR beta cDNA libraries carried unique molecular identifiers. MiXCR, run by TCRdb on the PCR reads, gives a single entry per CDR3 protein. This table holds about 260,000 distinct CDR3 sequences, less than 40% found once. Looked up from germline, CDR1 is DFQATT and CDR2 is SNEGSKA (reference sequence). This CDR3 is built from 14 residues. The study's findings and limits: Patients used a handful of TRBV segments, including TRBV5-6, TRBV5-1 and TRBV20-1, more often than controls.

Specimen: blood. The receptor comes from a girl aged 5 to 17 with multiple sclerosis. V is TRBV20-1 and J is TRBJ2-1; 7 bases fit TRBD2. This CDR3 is CSAQPGGSLNEQFF. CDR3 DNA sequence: TGCAGCGCCCAACCGGGCGGGAGTCTTAATGAGCAGTTCTTC.